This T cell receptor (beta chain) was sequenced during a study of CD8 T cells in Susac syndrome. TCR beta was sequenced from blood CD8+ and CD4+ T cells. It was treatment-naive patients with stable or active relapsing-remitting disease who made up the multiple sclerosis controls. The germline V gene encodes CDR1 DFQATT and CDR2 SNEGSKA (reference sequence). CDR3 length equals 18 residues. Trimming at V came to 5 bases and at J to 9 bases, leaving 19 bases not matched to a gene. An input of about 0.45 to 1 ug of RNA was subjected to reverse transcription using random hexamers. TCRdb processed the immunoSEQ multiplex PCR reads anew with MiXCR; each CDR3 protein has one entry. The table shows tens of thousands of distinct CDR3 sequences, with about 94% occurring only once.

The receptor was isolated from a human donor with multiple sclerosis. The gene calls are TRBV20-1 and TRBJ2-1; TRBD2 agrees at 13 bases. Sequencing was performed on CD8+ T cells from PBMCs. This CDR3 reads CSALQPGTSGDLLSEQFF. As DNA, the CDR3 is TGCAGTGCTCTCCAGCCCGGGACTAGCGGGGACTTATTGAGTGAGCAGTTCTTC.